Listed below are T cell receptor beta chains from one sample, sequenced in a study of CD8+ T cells in alopecia areata. Using immunoSEQ multiplex PCR, the repertoire was profiled, and TCRdb retains in-frame clones only, with some absent. Among fewer than 20,000 clones listed, roughly 60% were seen once. Sequenced: skin. The receptors stem from a human donor with alopecia areata. Both conserved end residues are part of each CDR3. Fields, in order: V gene, J gene, D gene, clone size, CDR3 DNA, CDR3 protein. D genes are given only for firm matches. Size is omitted from some rows. Given values are once, few, many or a class for expanded clones.

V: TRBV4-1; J: TRBJ2-1; D: NA; size: NA; DNA: TGCGCCACCAGCCAACCCTGCACCCCCGTAGCGGCCCAGATGTACAATGAGCAGTTCTTC; CDR3: CATSQPCTPVAAQMYNEQFF
V: TRBV28; J: TRBJ2-1; D: NA; size: NA; DNA: TGTGCCAGCAGTTTGCGGCGCGGCTACAATGAGCAGTTCTTC; CDR3: CASSLRRGYNEQFF
V: TRBV7-9; J: TRBJ2-7; D: NA; size: few; DNA: TGTGCCAGCAGCTTGGGACACAATTACGAGCAGTACTTC; CDR3: CASSLGHNYEQYF
V: TRBV13; J: TRBJ2-7; D: NA; size: NA; DNA: TGTGCCAGCAGCTCCTCCCGGGACCCTTCGAGTGAGCAGTACTTC; CDR3: CASSSSRDPSSEQYF
V: TRBV6-5; J: TRBJ1-1; D: NA; size: NA; DNA: TGTGCCAGCAGTTTTGGGCAGGCACGCGGACCCACTGAAGCTTTCTTT; CDR3: CASSFGQARGPTEAFF
V: TRBV11-2; J: TRBJ1-2; D: NA; size: NA; DNA: TGTGCCAGCAGCTTGGGGATGACCGAGACTAACTATGGCTACACCTTC; CDR3: CASSLGMTETNYGYTF
V: TRBV9; J: TRBJ2-5; D: NA; size: NA; DNA: TGTGCCAGCAGCACCGATCGAGGGGGAGAGACCCAGTACTTC; CDR3: CASSTDRGGETQYF
V: TRBV23-1; J: TRBJ2-7; D: TRBD2; size: few; DNA: TGCGCCAGCAGTCACCTTAAGGGGACGGGAGGATACGACCGCGGAGGCGAGCAGTACTTC; CDR3: CASSHLKGTGGYDRGGEQYF
V: TRBV19; J: TRBJ1-1; D: TRBD1; size: NA; DNA: TGTGCCAGTAGTCCGACAGGGGGCCCCGGCCCCACTGAAGCTTTCTTT; CDR3: CASSPTGGPGPTEAFF
V: TRBV29-1; J: TRBJ1-5; D: NA; size: NA; DNA: TGCAGCGTTGTCCTGTGGGGGGACAATCAGCCCCAGCATTTT; CDR3: CSVVLWGDNQPQHF
V: TRBV7-9; J: TRBJ2-5; D: NA; size: NA; DNA: TGTGCCAGCAGCCCGTATCCCGGGACCCAAGAGACCCAGTACTTC; CDR3: CASSPYPGTQETQYF
V: TRBV7-9; J: TRBJ2-1; D: NA; size: medium-sized; DNA: TGTGCCAGCAGCTTAGTGACCGGGGTAGCGACTAGCTCCTACAATGAGCAGTTCTTC; CDR3: CASSLVTGVATSSYNEQFF
V: TRBV29-1; J: TRBJ1-1; D: NA; size: NA; DNA: TGCAGCGACGGAGGACGGATGAACACTGAAGCTTTCTTT; CDR3: CSDGGRMNTEAFF
V: TRBV7-6; J: TRBJ2-1; D: NA; size: NA; DNA: TGTGCCAGCAGCTTAAGAGGGGGTGGGTACAATGAGCAGTTCTTC; CDR3: CASSLRGGGYNEQFF
V: TRBV21-1; J: TRBJ1-2; D: NA; size: few; DNA: TGTGCCAGCAGCAGCAACCACCCGGGACAGGGGGATGGCTACACCTTC; CDR3: CASSSNHPGQGDGYTF
V: TRBV11-3; J: TRBJ2-5; D: TRBD2; size: NA; DNA: TGTGCCAGCAGCTTTAGCGGGATGTTAGGGACCCAGTACTTC; CDR3: CASSFSGMLGTQYF
V: TRBV2; J: TRBJ2-1; D: NA; size: few; DNA: TGTGCCAGCAGTGAAGTTCAGGGTTATATTGGCAATGAGCAGTTCTTC; CDR3: CASSEVQGYIGNEQFF
V: TRBV7-2; J: TRBJ2-7; D: TRBD2; size: NA; DNA: TGTGCCAGCAGCTTAGCCCCCTGGCGGGGGGCCTACGAGCAGTACTTC; CDR3: CASSLAPWRGAYEQYF
V: TRBV7-6; J: TRBJ2-1; D: NA; size: medium-sized; DNA: TGTGCCAGCAGCTCCGGGGGCAGCTTCAATGAGCAGTTCTTC; CDR3: CASSSGGSFNEQFF
V: TRBV6-5; J: TRBJ2-1; D: TRBD1; size: NA; DNA: TGTGCCAGCAGCCCGGGACAGGGAGAAGTGGATGAGCAGTTCTTC; CDR3: CASSPGQGEVDEQFF
V: TRBV2; J: TRBJ2-1; D: NA; size: NA; DNA: TGTGCCAGCAGCGCAAGTCTTGATAATGAGCAGTTCTTC; CDR3: CASSASLDNEQFF
V: TRBV15; J: TRBJ1-5; D: TRBD1; size: few; DNA: TGTGCCACCAGCAGAGATCAAAGGACAGGGGGGACTCAGCCCCAGCATTTT; CDR3: CATSRDQRTGGTQPQHF
V: TRBV11-3; J: TRBJ2-3; D: TRBD1; size: NA; DNA: TGTGCCAGCAGCCCATCGCGACAGGGTATAACAGATACGCAGTATTTT; CDR3: CASSPSRQGITDTQYF
V: TRBV28; J: TRBJ2-2; D: TRBD2; size: NA; DNA: TGTGCCAGCAGTTCGGGTAGCGGGTTCGGGGAGCTGTTTTTT; CDR3: CASSSGSGFGELFF
V: TRBV11-2; J: TRBJ2-7; D: NA; size: NA; DNA: TGTGCCAGCAGCTTAGAATCCGGTTTCGACGAGCAGTACTTC; CDR3: CASSLESGFDEQYF
V: TRBV4-1; J: TRBJ1-1; D: NA; size: NA; DNA: TGCGCCAGCAGCCAACTATACAGACTGAACACTGAAGCTTTCTTT; CDR3: CASSQLYRLNTEAFF
V: TRBV29-1; J: TRBJ1-1; D: NA; size: once; DNA: TGCAGCGTTGTTATACAGGGCACTGAAGCTTTCTTT; CDR3: CSVVIQGTEAFF